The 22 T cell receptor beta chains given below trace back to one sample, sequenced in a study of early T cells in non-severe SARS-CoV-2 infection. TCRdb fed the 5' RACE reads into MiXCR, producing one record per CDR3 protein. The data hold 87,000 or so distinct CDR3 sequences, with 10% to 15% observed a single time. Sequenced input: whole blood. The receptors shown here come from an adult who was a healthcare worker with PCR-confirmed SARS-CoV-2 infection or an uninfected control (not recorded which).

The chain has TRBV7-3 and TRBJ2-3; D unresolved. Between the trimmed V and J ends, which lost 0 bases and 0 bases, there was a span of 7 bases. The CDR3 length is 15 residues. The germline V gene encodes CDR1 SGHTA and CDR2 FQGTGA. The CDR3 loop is CASSLTQSSTDTQYF. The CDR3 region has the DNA TGTGCCAGCAGCTTAACGCAGTCTAGCACAGATACGCAGTATTTT.

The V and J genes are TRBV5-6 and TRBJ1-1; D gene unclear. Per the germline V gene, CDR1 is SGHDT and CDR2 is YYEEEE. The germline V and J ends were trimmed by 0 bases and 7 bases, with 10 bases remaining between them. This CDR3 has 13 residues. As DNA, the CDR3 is TGTGCCAGCAGCTTGGGGGTTGCGGTTGAAGCTTTCTTT. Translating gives CASSLGVAVEAFF.

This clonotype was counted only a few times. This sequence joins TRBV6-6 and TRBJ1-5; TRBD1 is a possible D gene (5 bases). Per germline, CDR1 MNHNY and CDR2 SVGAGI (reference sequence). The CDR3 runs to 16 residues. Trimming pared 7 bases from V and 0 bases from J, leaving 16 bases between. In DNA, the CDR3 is TGTGCCAGCAAGCCGCGGGGCGCGGGTAGCAATCAGCCCCAGCATTTT. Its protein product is CASKPRGAGSNQPQHF.

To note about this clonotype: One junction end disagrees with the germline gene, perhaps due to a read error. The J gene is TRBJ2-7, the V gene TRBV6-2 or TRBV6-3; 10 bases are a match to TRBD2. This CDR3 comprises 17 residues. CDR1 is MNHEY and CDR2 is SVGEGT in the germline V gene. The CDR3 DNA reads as TGTGGCAGCAGTTATTCGGGACTAGCGTCTAGCTCCTACGAGCAGTACTTC. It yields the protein CGSSYSGLASSSYEQYF.

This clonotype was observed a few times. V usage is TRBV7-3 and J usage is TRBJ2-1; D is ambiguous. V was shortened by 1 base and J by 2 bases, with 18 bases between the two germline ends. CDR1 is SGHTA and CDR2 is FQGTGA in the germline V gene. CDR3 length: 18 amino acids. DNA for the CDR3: TGTGCCAGCAGCTTAAGGCTCGATCACCTCTCCCCCTACAATGAGCAGTTCTTC. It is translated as CASSLRLDHLSPYNEQFF. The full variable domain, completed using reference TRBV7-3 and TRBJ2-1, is GAGVSQTPSNKVTEKGKYVELRCDPISGHTALYWYRQSLGQGPEFLIYFQGTGAADDSGLPNDRFFAVRPEGSVSTLKIQRTERGDSAVYLCASSLRLDHLSPYNEQFFGPGTRLTVL.

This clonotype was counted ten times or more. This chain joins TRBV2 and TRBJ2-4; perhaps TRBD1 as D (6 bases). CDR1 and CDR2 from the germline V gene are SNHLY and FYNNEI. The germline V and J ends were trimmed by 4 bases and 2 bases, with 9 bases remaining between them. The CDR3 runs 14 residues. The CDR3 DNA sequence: TGTGCCAGCAGTGTTGGGGGCACCAAAAACATTCAGTACTTC. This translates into CASSVGGTKNIQYF.

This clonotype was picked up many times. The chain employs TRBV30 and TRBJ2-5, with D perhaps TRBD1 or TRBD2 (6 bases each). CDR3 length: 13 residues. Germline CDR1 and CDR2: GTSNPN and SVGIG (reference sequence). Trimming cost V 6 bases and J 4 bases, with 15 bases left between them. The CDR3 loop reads CACRRGAGETQYF. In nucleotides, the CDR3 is TGTGCCTGCAGAAGGGGGGCGGGAGAGACCCAGTACTTC.

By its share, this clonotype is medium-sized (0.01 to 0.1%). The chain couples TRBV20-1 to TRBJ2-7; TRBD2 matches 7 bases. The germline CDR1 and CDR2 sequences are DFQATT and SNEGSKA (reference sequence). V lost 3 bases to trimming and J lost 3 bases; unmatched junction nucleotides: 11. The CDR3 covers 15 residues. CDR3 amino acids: CSARVMSGDFYEQYF. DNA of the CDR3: TGCAGTGCTAGGGTAATGAGCGGGGACTTCTACGAGCAGTACTTC.

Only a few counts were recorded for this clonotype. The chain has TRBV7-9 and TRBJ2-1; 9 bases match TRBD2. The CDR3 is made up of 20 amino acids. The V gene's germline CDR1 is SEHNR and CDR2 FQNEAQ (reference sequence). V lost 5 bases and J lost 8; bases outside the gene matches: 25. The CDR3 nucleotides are TGTGCCAGCAGCCTCTATGCGCCGGGCGGGAGGGCCGTCGGAGGTTATGAGCAGTTCTTC. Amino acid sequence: CASSLYAPGGRAVGGYEQFF.

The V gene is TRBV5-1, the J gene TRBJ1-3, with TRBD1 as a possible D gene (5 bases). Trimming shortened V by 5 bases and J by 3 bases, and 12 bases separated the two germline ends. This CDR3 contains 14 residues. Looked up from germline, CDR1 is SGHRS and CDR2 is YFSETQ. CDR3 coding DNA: TGCGCCAGCAGTTCCGACAGACTTGGAAACACCATATATTTT. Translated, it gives CASSSDRLGNTIYF.

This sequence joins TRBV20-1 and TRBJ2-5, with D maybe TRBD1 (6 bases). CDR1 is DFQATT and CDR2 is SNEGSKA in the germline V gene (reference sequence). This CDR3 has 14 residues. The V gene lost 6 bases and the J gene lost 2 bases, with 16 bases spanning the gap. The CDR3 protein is CSAQDSTGQETQYF. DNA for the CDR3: TGCAGTGCCCAAGACTCGACAGGACAAGAGACCCAGTACTTC.

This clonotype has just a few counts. CDR3 nucleotides: TGTGCCAGCAGCCAATCCGTCGGGACAGGATCCTACAATGAGCAGTTCTTC. Protein sequence: CASSQSVGTGSYNEQFF. J is TRBJ2-1 and V is TRBV3-1, with 8 bases lining up with TRBD1. There are 17 residues in the CDR3. The germline CDR1 and CDR2 sequences are LGHDT and YNNKEL (reference sequence). The V and J ends lost 2 bases and 1 base, in that order; junction bases with no gene match: 7.

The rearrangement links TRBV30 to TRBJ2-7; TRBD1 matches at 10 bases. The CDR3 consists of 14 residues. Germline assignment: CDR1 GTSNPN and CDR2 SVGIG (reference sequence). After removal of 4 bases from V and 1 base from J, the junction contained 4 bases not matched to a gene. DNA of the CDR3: TGTGCCTGGAACCGGGACAGGGGATCCTACGAGCAGTACTTC. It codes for CAWNRDRGSYEQYF.

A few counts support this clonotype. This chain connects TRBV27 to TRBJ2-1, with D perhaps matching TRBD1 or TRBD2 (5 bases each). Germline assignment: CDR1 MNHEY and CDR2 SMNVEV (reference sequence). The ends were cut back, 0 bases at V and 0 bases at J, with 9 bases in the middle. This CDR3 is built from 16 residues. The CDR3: CASSLSGGSSYNEQFF. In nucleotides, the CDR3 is TGTGCCAGCAGTTTATCTGGGGGTAGCTCCTACAATGAGCAGTTCTTC.

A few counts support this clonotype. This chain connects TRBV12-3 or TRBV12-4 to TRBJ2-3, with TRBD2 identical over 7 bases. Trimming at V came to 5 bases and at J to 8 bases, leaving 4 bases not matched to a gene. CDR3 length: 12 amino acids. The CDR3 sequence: CASSPGLTTQYF. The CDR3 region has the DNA TGTGCCAGCAGTCCGGGACTAACTACGCAGTATTTT.

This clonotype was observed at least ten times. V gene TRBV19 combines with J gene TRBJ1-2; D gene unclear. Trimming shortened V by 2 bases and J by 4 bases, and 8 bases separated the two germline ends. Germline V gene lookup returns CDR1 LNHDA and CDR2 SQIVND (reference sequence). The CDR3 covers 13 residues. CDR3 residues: CASSIRTGYGYTF. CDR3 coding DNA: TGTGCCAGTAGTATAAGGACGGGCTATGGCTACACCTTC. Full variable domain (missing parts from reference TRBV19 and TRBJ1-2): DGGITQSPKYLFRKEGQNVTLSCEQNLNHDAMYWYRQDPGQGLRLIYYSQIVNDFQKGDIAEGYSVSREKKESFPLTVTSAQKNPTAFYLCASSIRTGYGYTFGSGTRLTVV.

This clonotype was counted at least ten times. CDR3 DNA: TGTGCCATCAGGGAGAGGGATACGCAGTATTTT. As protein: CAIRERDTQYF. This rearrangement joins TRBV10-3 to TRBJ2-3; D gene uncertain. This CDR3 contains 11 residues. The germline CDR1 and CDR2 sequences are ENHRY and SYGVKD. V lost 6 bases to trimming and J lost 6 bases, with 7 bases between them.

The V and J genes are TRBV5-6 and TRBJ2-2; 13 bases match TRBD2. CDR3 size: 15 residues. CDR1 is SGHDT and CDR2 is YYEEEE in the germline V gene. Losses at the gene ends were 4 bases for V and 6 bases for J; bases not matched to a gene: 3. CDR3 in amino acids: CASSQGLAGAGELFF. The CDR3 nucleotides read TGTGCCAGCAGCCAAGGACTAGCGGGAGCCGGGGAGCTGTTTTTT. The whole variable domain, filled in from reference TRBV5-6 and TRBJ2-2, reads DAGVTQSPTHLIKTRGQQVTLRCSPKSGHDTVSWYQQALGQGPQFIFQYYEEEERQRGNFPDRFSGHQFPNYSSELNVNALLLGDSALYLCASSQGLAGAGELFFGEGSRLTVL.

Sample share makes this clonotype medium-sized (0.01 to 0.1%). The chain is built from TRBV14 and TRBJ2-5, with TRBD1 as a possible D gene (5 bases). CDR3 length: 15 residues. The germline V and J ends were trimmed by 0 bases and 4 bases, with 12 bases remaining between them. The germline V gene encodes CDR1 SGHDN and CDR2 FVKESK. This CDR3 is CASSQDAGMRETQYF. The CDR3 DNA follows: TGTGCCAGCAGCCAAGATGCAGGGATGAGAGAGACCCAGTACTTC. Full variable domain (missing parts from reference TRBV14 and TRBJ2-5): EAGVTQFPSHSVIEKGQTVTLRCDPISGHDNLYWYRRVMGKEIKFLLHFVKESKQDESGMPNNRFLAERTGGTYSTLKVQPAELEDSGVYFCASSQDAGMRETQYFGPGTRLLVL.

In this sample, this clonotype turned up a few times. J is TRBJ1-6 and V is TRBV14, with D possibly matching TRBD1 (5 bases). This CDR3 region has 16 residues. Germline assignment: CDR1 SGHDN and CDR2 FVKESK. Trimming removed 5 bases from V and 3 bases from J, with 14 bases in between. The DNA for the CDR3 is TGTGCCAGCAGCGGAGATCGTGACAGCTATAATTCACCCCTCCACTTT. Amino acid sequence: CASSGDRDSYNSPLHF.

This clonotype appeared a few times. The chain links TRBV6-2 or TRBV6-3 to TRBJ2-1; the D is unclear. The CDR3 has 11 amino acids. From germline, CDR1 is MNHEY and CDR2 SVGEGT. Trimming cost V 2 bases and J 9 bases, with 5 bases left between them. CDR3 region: CASSYRVEQFF. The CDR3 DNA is TGTGCCAGCAGTTACCGGGTTGAGCAGTTCTTC.

Written as DNA, the CDR3 is TGTGCCAGCAGCCCCCGACAGGGAATAGCCTACGAGCAGTACTTC. This translates into CASSPRQGIAYEQYF. The genes are TRBV5-6 and TRBJ2-7; the match to TRBD1 covers 7 bases. From germline, CDR1 is SGHDT and CDR2 YYEEEE. There are 15 residues in the CDR3. The V gene end was trimmed by 4 bases and the J gene end by 2 bases; junction bases not matched to a gene: 9. Full variable domain (missing parts from reference TRBV5-6 and TRBJ2-7): DAGVTQSPTHLIKTRGQQVTLRCSPKSGHDTVSWYQQALGQGPQFIFQYYEEEERQRGNFPDRFSGHQFPNYSSELNVNALLLGDSALYLCASSPRQGIAYEQYFGPGTRLTVT.